Below are 10 T cell receptor beta chains sequenced from a single sample in a study of blood T cell repertoires in COVID-19. Clones were read by immunoSEQ multiplex PCR, and TCRdb kept only the in-frame ones, dropping some. The table shows tens of thousands of clones, with 82% occurring only once. Sequencing input: peripheral blood. The receptors shown here come from an elderly woman with acute or convalescent COVID-19.

The V call is TRBV19, the J call TRBJ1-5; TRBD1 matches 7 bases. After removal of 4 bases from V and 0 bases from J, the junction contained 6 bases not matched to a gene. Germline lookup yields CDR1 LNHDA and CDR2 SQIVND (reference sequence). The CDR3 has 16 residues. The DNA of the CDR3 is TGTGCCAGTAGTAACGGACAGGCTAATAGCAATCAGCCCCAGCATTTT. Translated, it gives CASSNGQANSNQPQHF.

This clone was seen a few times. The V gene is TRBV3-1 (or the pseudogene TRBV3-2), the J gene TRBJ1-2; 7 nucleotides agree with TRBD1. The CDR3 runs 15 residues. Losses at the gene ends were 0 bases for V and 2 bases for J; bases not matched to a gene: 3. Germline V gives CDR1 LGHDT, CDR2 YNNKEL (reference sequence). CDR3 residues: CASSQEAGGNYGYTF. The CDR3 nucleotides read TGTGCCAGCAGCCAAGAAGCAGGGGGGAACTATGGCTACACCTTC.

The chain is built from TRBV14 and TRBJ2-3, with D possibly TRBD2 on 7 matching bases. The CDR3 extends over 22 amino acids. Trimming removed 4 bases from V and 2 bases from J, with 34 bases in between. Germline V gives CDR1 SGHDN, CDR2 FVKESK. CDR3 nucleotide sequence: TGTGCCAGCAGCCGCGGGGTTTGGCGGGAGACCTTTAAGTGGGGGCTCACAGATACGCAGTATTTT. As protein: CASSRGVWRETFKWGLTDTQYF.

This chain joins TRBV9 and TRBJ2-1, with D perhaps matching TRBD2 (6 bases). Germline V gives CDR1 SGDLS, CDR2 YYNGEE. Trimming shortened V by 0 bases and J by 5 bases, and 15 bases separated the two germline ends. This CDR3 spans 16 amino acids. In DNA form, the CDR3 reads TGTGCCAGCAGCGTAGATCCCCGGGGGAAAGACAATGAGCAGTTCTTC. This gives the protein CASSVDPRGKDNEQFF.

The chain joins TRBV18 to TRBJ2-1, with TRBD2 matching 7 bases. The J segment lost 7 bases and the V segment lost 6 bases, leaving 12 bases of the junction unmatched. Per germline, CDR1 KGHSH and CDR2 LQKENI. The CDR3 loop spans 15 amino acids. The CDR3 sequence is CASSPWAGAQNEQFF. The CDR3, as DNA: TGTGCCAGCTCGCCGTGGGCGGGAGCTCAGAATGAGCAGTTCTTC.

V gene TRBV9 combines with J gene TRBJ2-1; maybe TRBD2 (5 bases). V gave up 4 bases and J gave up 4 bases, with 9 bases separating them. From germline, CDR1 is SGDLS and CDR2 YYNGEE. This CDR3 is 13 amino acids long. The chain's CDR3 is CASSSGSYNEQFF. DNA for the CDR3: TGTGCCAGCAGCTCGGGGAGTTACAATGAGCAGTTCTTC.

This clone has more than one count but fewer than ten. The rearrangement links TRBV7-8 to TRBJ1-4, with D perhaps TRBD1 (5 bases). Germline CDR1 and CDR2: SGHVS and FQNEAQ. Trimming took off 9 bases at V and 7 bases at J, with 15 bases between the two ends. The CDR3 length is 13 residues. The chain's CDR3 is CARTPQDLEKLFF. The CDR3 DNA reads as TGTGCCAGAACCCCACAGGATCTTGAAAAACTGTTTTTT.

This clone was seen more than once but under ten times. V usage is TRBV5-1 and J usage is TRBJ2-6; no definite D call. This CDR3 contains 16 residues. CDR1 is SGHRS, CDR2 YFSETQ, per germline. The V end lost 2 bases, the J end lost 3 bases, and 12 bases lay between the germline ends. In DNA, the CDR3 is TGCGCCAGCAGCTTAAGCGCCGACGGTGGGGCCAACGTCCTGACTTTC. Its protein product is CASSLSADGGANVLTF.

The chain employs TRBV4-3 and TRBJ1-2, with D perhaps TRBD1 (5 bases). The germline V and J ends were trimmed by 1 base and 3 bases, with 12 bases remaining between them. Germline V lookup: CDR1 LGHNA, CDR2 YSLEER. This CDR3 has 15 residues. CDR3 protein: CASSQAGVRDYGYTF. The CDR3 DNA reads as TGCGCCAGCAGCCAAGCGGGGGTGAGGGACTATGGCTACACCTTC.

The chain couples TRBV7-2 to TRBJ1-2; D is undetermined. The V end was cut by 5 bases, the J end by 8 bases, with 12 bases between. The V gene's germline CDR1 is SGHTA and CDR2 FQGNSA. The length of the CDR3 is 12 residues. CDR3 bases: TGTGCCAGCAGCCTAGGGTCAGGAGGCTACACCTTC. Its translation is CASSLGSGGYTF.